The next 22 T cell receptor beta chains were all read from a single sample in a study of T-cell memory formation after mild COVID-19. TCRdb fed the 5' RACE reads into MiXCR, producing one record per CDR3 protein. In the table there are fewer than 75,000 distinct CDR3 sequences, 9% to 15% of which are singletons. The sample was PBMCs or a T cell subset sorted from them (not recorded which). The receptors shown here come from a man aged 18 to 35 who had mild COVID-19 (a few samples of this study predate the infection). Cell type and time point are not known.

Many counts were recorded for this clonotype. The V gene is TRBV4-1, the J gene TRBJ2-1, with TRBD2 identical over 13 bases. V trimming: 0 bases; J trimming: 10 bases; junction bases outside the gene matches: 6. This CDR3 comprises 16 residues. From germline, CDR1 is MGHRA and CDR2 YSYEKL. Here the CDR3 DNA reads TGCGCCAGCAGCCAAGATGGAACTAGCGGGGGGGAGGAGCAGTTCTTC. Protein sequence: CASSQDGTSGGEEQFF.

In its sample, this clonotype was seen a few times. The CDR3 nucleotides are TGTGCCAGCAGCTTAGCCCCCCACGAAGATACGCAGTATTTT. Amino acid sequence: CASSLAPHEDTQYF. This chain joins TRBV7-8 and TRBJ2-3; D not resolved. The germline CDR1 and CDR2 sequences are SGHVS and FQNEAQ. Trimming stripped 0 bases from V and 5 bases from J, with 9 bases between. The CDR3 runs to 14 residues.

This clonotype was seen more than once but under ten times. The chain joins TRBV6-6 to TRBJ1-2; a possible D gene is TRBD1 (6 bases). The germline V gene encodes CDR1 MNHNY and CDR2 SVGAGI (reference sequence). CDR3 size: 15 residues. Trimming took off 7 bases at V and 0 bases at J, with 15 bases between the two ends. CDR3 sequence (DNA): TGTGCCAGCACCCCGAACCGGGACACTAACTATGGCTACACCTTC. Its protein is CASTPNRDTNYGYTF.

This clonotype was detected a few times. This chain links TRBV19 with TRBJ1-1; 7 bases are shared with TRBD1. There are 13 residues in the CDR3. The germline V gene has CDR1 LNHDA and CDR2 SQIVND (reference sequence). The V and J ends lost 1 base and 7 bases, in that order; junction bases with no gene match: 3. The CDR3 nucleotides read TGTGCCAGTAGTATAGGGACAGGAGTTGAAGCTTTCTTT. It is translated as CASSIGTGVEAFF. Full variable domain (missing parts from reference TRBV19 and TRBJ1-1): DGGITQSPKYLFRKEGQNVTLSCEQNLNHDAMYWYRQDPGQGLRLIYYSQIVNDFQKGDIAEGYSVSREKKESFPLTVTSAQKNPTAFYLCASSIGTGVEAFFGQGTRLTVV.

This clonotype was counted ten times or more. This chain links TRBV7-3 with TRBJ2-3; 7 bases fit TRBD2. This CDR3 contains 15 residues. Germline CDR1 and CDR2: SGHTA and FQGTGA. Germline trimming cut 3 bases from V and 3 bases from J; bases unmatched to any gene: 6. CDR3 sequence (DNA): TGTGCCAGCAGCTTTGGGGGGGGATTGACAGATACGCAGTATTTT. Its translation: CASSFGGGLTDTQYF.

This clonotype was picked up a small number of times. The chain is built from TRBV5-1 and TRBJ2-2; 8 bases line up with TRBD1. CDR1 SGHRS and CDR2 YFSETQ come from the germline V gene. This CDR3 contains 15 residues. After removal of 7 bases from V and 0 bases from J, the junction contained 5 bases not matched to a gene. Written as DNA, the CDR3 is TGCGCCAGCCGCCGGACAGGGACGAACACCGGGGAGCTGTTTTTT. This encodes CASRRTGTNTGELFF.

A word on this clonotype: One junction end disagrees with the germline gene, perhaps due to a read error. The chain has TRBV7-3 and TRBJ1-1; no firm D call. The CDR3 covers 13 residues. The germline V gene encodes CDR1 SGHTA and CDR2 FQGTGA. CDR3 DNA: TGTACCAGCAGCCTCGACCGGAACACTGAAGCTTTCTTT. Its protein product is CTSSLDRNTEAFF.

This chain joins TRBV20-1 and TRBJ2-3; perhaps TRBD1 as D (6 bases). Deletions cut 2 bases from V and 5 bases from J, with 14 bases between. The CDR3 has 14 residues. The germline gives CDR1 DFQATT, CDR2 SNEGSKA (reference sequence). Here the CDR3 reads CSARTTGYGDTQYF. The CDR3 DNA is TGCAGTGCTAGAACCACAGGGTATGGAGATACGCAGTATTTT.

This chain connects TRBV9 to TRBJ1-1, with a tentative D call TRBD1 (5 bases). V dropped 0 bases and J dropped 0 bases, with 6 bases sitting between them. CDR1 and CDR2 (germline): SGDLS, YYNGEE. CDR3 length: 14 amino acids. CDR3 in amino acids: CASSVGGMNTEAFF. In nucleotides, the CDR3 is TGTGCCAGCAGCGTAGGGGGGATGAACACTGAAGCTTTCTTT. Full variable domain (rest looked up from reference TRBV9 and TRBJ1-1): DSGVTQTPKHLITATGQRVTLRCSPRSGDLSVYWYQQSLDQGLQFLIQYYNGEERAKGNILERFSAQQFPDLHSELNLSSLELGDSALYFCASSVGGMNTEAFFGQGTRLTVV.

A few counts support this clonotype. This chain connects TRBV5-1 to TRBJ2-1, with 7 bases that match TRBD1. Germline V CDR1 and CDR2: SGHRS, YFSETQ. Trimming took 4 bases from V and 1 from J; bases not matched to a gene: 5. The CDR3 length is 15 residues. The CDR3 sequence is CASSQGVLSYNEQFF. CDR3 DNA sequence: TGCGCCAGCAGCCAGGGGGTACTATCCTACAATGAGCAGTTCTTC.

CDR3 region: CASSLQGAVEKLFF. Here the CDR3 DNA reads TGTGCCAGCAGCTTACAGGGGGCGGTCGAAAAACTGTTTTTT. V and J are TRBV5-4 and TRBJ1-4, with 9 nucleotides matching TRBD1. CDR1 and CDR2 (germline): SGHNT, YYREEE (reference sequence). The CDR3 runs to 14 residues. Losses at the gene ends were 2 bases for V and 8 bases for J; bases not matched to a gene: 4. The whole variable domain, remainder taken from reference TRBV5-4 and TRBJ1-4, is ETGVTQSPTHLIKTRGQQVTLRCSSQSGHNTVSWYQQALGQGPQFIFQYYREEENGRGNFPPRFSGLQFPNYSSELNVNALELDDSALYLCASSLQGAVEKLFFGSGTQLSVL.

This clonotype came up many times. This rearrangement joins TRBV20-1 to TRBJ2-7, with D possibly being TRBD1 (5 bases). The germline V gene encodes CDR1 DFQATT and CDR2 SNEGSKA (reference sequence). The V end lost 3 bases, the J end lost 4 bases, and 10 bases lay between the germline ends. The CDR3 has 12 residues. In nucleotides, the CDR3 is TGCAGTGCTAGCAGGGCAACTTACGAGCAGTACTTC. Translation: CSASRATYEQYF.

This clonotype has a handful of counts. The genes are TRBV3-1 and TRBJ2-7, with 11 bases fitting TRBD2. The CDR3 extends over 16 amino acids. The germline V gene has CDR1 LGHDT and CDR2 YNNKEL (reference sequence). V shed 1 base, J shed 0 bases, and the junction held 2 bases outside the gene matches. The CDR3 DNA follows: TGTGCCAGCAGCCAAGCGGGACTAGCGGCCTCCTACGAGCAGTACTTC. It encodes CASSQAGLAASYEQYF.

This rearrangement joins TRBV28 to TRBJ1-2; D unresolved. From germline, CDR1 is MDHEN and CDR2 SYDVKM. Trimming took 10 bases from V and 9 from J, leaving 21 bases between them. The CDR3 extends over 13 amino acids. CDR3 in amino acids: CATLPGETMSYTF. DNA of the CDR3: TGTGCCACCCTGCCTGGGGAGACTATGAGCTACACCTTC.

Here the CDR3 reads CASQALNGQETQYF. The CDR3 DNA reads as TGTGCCAGCCAGGCCCTTAACGGACAAGAGACCCAGTACTTC. V usage is TRBV18 and J usage is TRBJ2-5; no clear D. The CDR3 is 14 amino acids. Germline CDR1 is KGHSH and CDR2 is LQKENI. V lost 8 bases, J lost 2 bases, and 15 bases lay in between.

The sample holds many counts of this clonotype. The chain recombines TRBV18 with TRBJ2-3, with TRBD1 matching 8 bases. V lost 5 bases to trimming and J lost 3 bases; unmatched junction nucleotides: 4. Germline assignment: CDR1 KGHSH and CDR2 LQKENI. The CDR3 totals 14 residues. The CDR3 loop is CASSRQGATDTQYF. CDR3 nucleotide sequence: TGTGCCAGCTCAAGGCAGGGGGCGACAGATACGCAGTATTTT.

The chain employs TRBV5-1 and TRBJ1-2; 7 positions match TRBD1. The CDR3 has 14 amino acids. Germline CDR1 SGHRS, CDR2 YFSETQ. Unmatched junction bases numbered 11, after V lost 4 bases and J lost 8 bases. CDR3 DNA: TGCGCCAGCAGCCACCGACAGGGATCGGAAGGCTACACCTTC. Its translation: CASSHRQGSEGYTF.

In its sample, this clonotype was seen a few times. No DNA is shown, since the ends of the CDR3 on it are uncertain; the CDR3 is the one TCRdb lists. The genes are TRBV5-4 and TRBJ2-4; the table assigns TRBD1, which was not confirmed against the DNA. A total of 14 residues make up the CDR3, ends included. Per the germline V gene, CDR1 is SGHNT and CDR2 is YYREEE (reference sequence). This CDR3 reads CASSFGPGENIQYF.

This clonotype was detected only a few times. The rearrangement links TRBV7-9 to TRBJ1-6; TRBD1 might be the D (6 bases). The V end was cut by 3 bases, the J end by 6 bases, with 12 bases between. This CDR3 has 15 amino acids. Germline CDR1 and CDR2: SEHNR and FQNEAQ (reference sequence). CDR3 protein: CASSFSGVSNSPLHF. In nucleotides, the CDR3 is TGTGCCAGCAGCTTTTCAGGGGTCTCTAATTCACCCCTCCACTTT.

The rearrangement joins TRBV24-1 to TRBJ2-3; TRBD1 or TRBD2 may be the D gene (5 bases each). Trimming pared 4 bases from V and 5 bases from J, leaving 18 bases between. In germline, CDR1 is KGHDR, CDR2 SFDVKD. The CDR3 runs to 16 residues. The CDR3 sequence: CATSDPLGVDIDTQYF. CDR3 bases: TGTGCCACCAGTGACCCCCTGGGGGTGGACATAGATACGCAGTATTTT.

This clonotype turned up a few times. The rearrangement joins TRBV12-3 or TRBV12-4 to TRBJ1-5; D remains ambiguous. V gave up 4 bases and J gave up 7 bases, with 17 bases separating them. This CDR3 has 15 residues. The CDR3, as DNA: TGTGCCAGCAGTTCCCCTCGTGGAGGAGGGCAGCCCCAGCATTTT. It yields the protein CASSSPRGGGQPQHF.

This clonotype was observed a few times. The chain recombines TRBV6-5 with TRBJ1-5; no firm D call. The length of the CDR3 is 15 residues. V gave up 6 bases and J gave up 2 bases, with 14 bases separating them. Per the germline V gene, CDR1 is MNHEY and CDR2 is SVGAGI. The CDR3 here is CASSAQVEGNQPQHF. The CDR3 DNA is TGTGCCAGCAGCGCCCAGGTGGAGGGCAATCAGCCCCAGCATTTT.